Sequencing of this T cell receptor (beta chain) was carried out in a study of cytomegalovirus exposure and HLA in healthy donors. Whole-study context: Inside one of the first data releases sat some 93 million unique TCRs taken from HLA-typed donors.

PCR primers comprised 60 Vbeta and 13 Jbeta primers. Profiled with immunoSEQ multiplex PCR; TCRdb holds only in-frame clones, not every one. The sample has 200,000 or so clones, approximately 78% seen once. Trimming removed 7 bases from V and 0 bases from J; junction bases left unmatched: 12. The V gene's germline CDR1 is SNHLY and CDR2 FYNNEI. The CDR3 sequence is 17 residues long. Study-level findings and limits: Cytomegalovirus association was listed for 150 to 200 TCR beta chains. It has been reported that TCR beta sequences accurately predicted the HLA-A and HLA-B alleles of most subjects. Rare TCR sequences dominated, though some public TCRs recurred in many donors.

This clone turned up a few times. Its antigen is as yet unknown. This receptor was identified in a woman in her forties or fifties in good health and CMV-seropositive. Material for sequencing was PBMCs. The V gene is TRBV2, the J gene TRBJ1-3; 7 bases align to TRBD1. The CDR3 DNA reads as TGTGCCAGCACTTGGTCGTGGCCAGGGGGCTCTGGAAACACCATATATTTT. Translating gives CASTWSWPGGSGNTIYF.